These 4 T cell receptor beta chains share one sample of origin, sequenced in a study of shared clonotypes between healthy human individuals. The data were produced by immunoSEQ multiplex PCR, yet TCRdb's version contains in-frame clones alone and is incomplete. The table records about 2 million clones, about 95% of them present only once. As defined, naive CD8 cells were CD45RO-negative and positively selected for CCR7, with terminally differentiated effector memory CD45RA+ cells excluded. The sample comprised naive CD8+ T cells sorted from blood. Receptors originate from a young man in good health.

The chain carries TRBV6-5 and TRBJ2-1; D might be TRBD2 (5 bases). The germline V and J ends were trimmed by 2 bases and 4 bases, with 15 bases remaining between them. CDR1 is MNHEY, CDR2 SVGAGI, per germline. The CDR3 extends over 16 amino acids. CDR3 in amino acids: CASSYSEGGGYNEQFF. The CDR3 DNA follows: TGTGCCAGCAGTTACAGTGAGGGTGGCGGTTACAATGAGCAGTTCTTC.

The chain employs TRBV6-5 and TRBJ2-7; D unresolved. The CDR3 has 14 amino acids. Trimming pared 5 bases from V and 2 bases from J, leaving 13 bases between. Germline CDR1 MNHEY, CDR2 SVGAGI. The CDR3 sequence is CASSPVGLAYEQYF. DNA of the CDR3: TGTGCCAGCAGTCCGGTGGGGTTGGCCTACGAGCAGTACTTC.

The chain uses TRBV12-5 and TRBJ1-1; possible D gene TRBD1, 6 bases. This CDR3 comprises 15 residues. Trimming shortened V by 0 bases and J by 1 base, and 9 bases separated the two germline ends. Germline V lookup: CDR1 LGHNT, CDR2 FRNRAP. CDR3 residues: CASGLVGGSNTEAFF. DNA of the CDR3: TGTGCTAGTGGTTTGGTAGGGGGGTCGAACACTGAAGCTTTCTTT.

The CDR3 protein is CASSLWGADGYTF. DNA for the CDR3: TGTGCCAGCAGTTTATGGGGGGCCGATGGCTACACCTTC. V and J are TRBV28 and TRBJ1-2; D is perhaps TRBD1 (6 bases). Germline CDR1 and CDR2: MDHEN and SYDVKM. V shed 0 bases and J shed 6 bases, with 8 bases lying between them. CDR3 length: 13 residues.